The 9 T cell receptor beta chains in this list originate from one sample, sequenced in a study of T cell repertoires in cytomegalovirus infection. MiXCR, applied by TCRdb to the reads, yields one record per CDR3 protein. The data show approximately 190,000 distinct CDR3 sequences, 28% seen once. Material: PBMCs. The receptors derive from a human donor in good health (CMV status not recorded). Some clones in this sample may be carry-over from other donors' samples.

This clonotype was counted only a few times. The V call is TRBV2, the J call TRBJ2-3; D is possibly TRBD2 (5 bases). The CDR3 is 13 amino acids. Trimming removed 2 bases at V and 6 bases at J, with 9 bases between. In germline, CDR1 is SNHLY, CDR2 FYNNEI. The CDR3 loop is CASSETWEDTQYF. The CDR3 DNA follows: TGTGCCAGCAGTGAAACCTGGGAGGATACGCAGTATTTT.

This clonotype was seen more than once but under ten times. The rearrangement uses TRBV7-9 and TRBJ2-7, with a weak D call TRBD2 (7 bases). Trimming shortened V by 5 bases and J by 5 bases, and 16 bases separated the two germline ends. The CDR3 spans 14 residues. The germline gives CDR1 SEHNR, CDR2 FQNEAQ (reference sequence). The CDR3 DNA reads as TGTGCCAGCAGCCCCTGGGGGGGGCGAAACGAGCAGTACTTC. It yields the protein CASSPWGGRNEQYF.

In its sample, this clonotype was seen many times. For the CDR3, the DNA is TGTGCCAGCATGCGGGGTCGAGATACGCAGTATTTT. Its translation is CASMRGRDTQYF. The chain employs TRBV6-1 and TRBJ2-3; weak D call: TRBD2 (6 bases). The ends were cut back, 7 bases at V and 5 bases at J, with 10 bases in the middle. The CDR3 is made up of 12 amino acids. The germline CDR1 and CDR2 sequences are MNHNS and SASEGT.

As regards this clonotype: A read error may produce the germline difference seen at one junction end. The chain joins TRBV7-2 to TRBJ2-1; 7 bases match TRBD1. Germline V gene data show CDR1 as SGHTA and CDR2 as FQGNSA. The CDR3 extends over 15 amino acids. As DNA, the CDR3 is TGTGACAGCAGCCTAGTACAGGGGTCTCACAATGAGCAGTTCTTC. As protein: CDSSLVQGSHNEQFF.

This clonotype was counted only a few times. The rearrangement joins TRBV14 to TRBJ2-1, with 7 bases matching TRBD2. The ends lost 4 bases at V and 5 bases at J; junction bases unmatched: 11. Per germline, CDR1 SGHDN and CDR2 FVKESK. The CDR3 consists of 16 residues. The CDR3 sequence is CASSPPWSGAHNEQFF. In nucleotides, the CDR3 is TGTGCCAGCAGCCCCCCTTGGAGCGGGGCTCACAATGAGCAGTTCTTC.

V is TRBV2 and J is TRBJ1-6, with 7 bases aligning to TRBD1. V trimming: 7 bases; J trimming: 7 bases; junction bases outside the gene matches: 13. From germline, CDR1 is SNHLY and CDR2 FYNNEI. The CDR3 spans 16 residues. The DNA of the CDR3 is TGTGCCAGCAAGATGACAGGGTGGACGTGGAATTCACCCCTCCACTTT. Its protein is CASKMTGWTWNSPLHF.

In this sample, this clonotype turned up a few times. The rearrangement links TRBV20-1 to TRBJ1-1, with 8 bases aligning to TRBD1. This CDR3 is 15 amino acids long. Germline values: CDR1 DFQATT, CDR2 SNEGSKA (reference sequence). J lost 4 bases, V lost 6 bases, and 13 bases had no gene match. CDR3 amino acids: CSAKATGALSTEAFF. Here the CDR3 DNA reads TGCAGTGCCAAAGCGACAGGGGCTCTCAGCACTGAAGCTTTCTTT.

The rearrangement uses TRBV6-5 and TRBJ1-2; 8 bases fit TRBD1. This CDR3 region has 15 residues. Germline V gene data show CDR1 as MNHEY and CDR2 as SVGAGI. V dropped 4 bases and J dropped 7; count of bases not matched to a gene: 11. The CDR3 is CASSSGQGPKGGYTF. The CDR3, as DNA: TGTGCCAGCAGTTCCGGACAGGGACCTAAGGGTGGCTACACCTTC.

The V call is TRBV7-8, the J call TRBJ2-4, with a possible D match to TRBD1 (6 bases). This CDR3 comprises 14 residues. Trimming left V 2 bases short and J 7 bases short, with 12 bases between. The germline V gene has CDR1 SGHVS and CDR2 FQNEAQ. CDR3: CASSLQGGRNIQYF. The CDR3, as DNA: TGTGCCAGCAGCTTACAAGGGGGAAGGAACATTCAGTACTTC.